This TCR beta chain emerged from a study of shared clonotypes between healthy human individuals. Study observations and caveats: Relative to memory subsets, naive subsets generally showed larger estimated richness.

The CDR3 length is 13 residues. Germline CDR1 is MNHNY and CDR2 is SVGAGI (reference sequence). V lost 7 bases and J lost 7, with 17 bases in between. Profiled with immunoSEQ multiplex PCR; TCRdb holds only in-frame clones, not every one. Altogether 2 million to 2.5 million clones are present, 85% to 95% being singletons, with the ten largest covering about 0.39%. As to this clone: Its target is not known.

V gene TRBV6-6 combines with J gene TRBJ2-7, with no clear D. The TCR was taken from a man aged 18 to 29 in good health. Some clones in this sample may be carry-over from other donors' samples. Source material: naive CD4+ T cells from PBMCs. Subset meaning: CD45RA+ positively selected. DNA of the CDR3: TGTGCCAGCACCCAAAGTGCGGTTGGGGAGCAGTACTTC. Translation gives CASTQSAVGEQYF.